This T cell receptor beta chain was obtained from a study of blood T cells in healthy people across ages. Primed by a sample-barcoded 5' primer and a J-beta primer mix, a second PCR proceeded for 7 to 11 cycles. TCRdb ran MiXCR on the 5' RACE reads and lists one entry per CDR3 protein. The sample has under 950,000 distinct CDR3 sequences, about 20% seen once. Concerning this clonotype itself: Its antigen remains unknown. The junction departs from the called germline gene at one end, perhaps through a read error.

This CDR3 is built from 14 residues. In germline, CDR1 is MNHEY, CDR2 SVGEGT. Study conclusions and caveats: Diversity was estimated from one million T cells, and these estimates were considered underestimates. TCR beta diversity was tightly associated with the proportion of naive T cells.

The rearrangement joins TRBV6-2 or TRBV6-3 to TRBJ1-1; no definite D call. Specimen: blood. This receptor was identified in a man between 65 and 79 years old in good health. CDR3 DNA sequence: TGTGCCAGCACTTACAACGGGGTCCTCGCTGAAGCTTTCTTT. Its protein product is CASTYNGVLAEAFF.